These T cell receptor beta chains were read from a single sample in a study of cytomegalovirus exposure and HLA in healthy donors. Profiling relied on immunoSEQ multiplex PCR, and the TCRdb table lists in-frame clones only, not all of them. The top ten clones hold over 1.5% of a sample with fewer than 250,000 clones, 80% to 90% of them seen once. The sample was PBMCs. These receptors all come from a man aged 40-49 years in good health and CMV-seropositive. CDR3s include the opening cysteine and the closing phenylalanine or tryptophan. Each record gives: D gene, J gene, CDR3 length, V gene, CDR3 protein. The D gene is left open where the match is weak.

TRBD1 | TRBJ2-4 | 18 | TRBV2 | CASSEGDSLRGAKNIQYF
- | TRBJ1-2 | 13 | TRBV5-1 | CASNLNEEAVYTF
TRBD1 | TRBJ1-6 | 14 | TRBV2 | CASDLTGGNSPLHF
- | TRBJ2-1 | 14 | TRBV2 | CASSGGQTYNEQFF
- | TRBJ2-7 | 11 | TRBV28 | CASTIGHEQYF
- | TRBJ1-1 | 14 | TRBV5-1 | CASSSGEGITEAFF
TRBD2 | TRBJ2-7 | 16 | TRBV7-3 | CASSWGAAGTAYEQYF
- | TRBJ2-3 | 13 | TRBV27 | CASNLGGTDTQYF
TRBD2 | TRBJ2-5 | 17 | TRBV7-2 | CASSLDLAGGRQETQYF
- | TRBJ1-2 | 14 | TRBV30 | CAWYSWGGTYGYTF
- | TRBJ1-4 | 14 | TRBV28 | CASGGVSTNEKLFF
- | TRBJ1-1 | 14 | TRBV30 | CAWRWGGGNTEAFF
TRBD1 | TRBJ1-5 | 16 | TRBV7-9 | CASSLGTGDRNQPQHF
- | TRBJ2-5 | 19 | TRBV21-1 | CASSNLNADRGKLQETQYF
- | TRBJ1-5 | 15 | TRBV11-2 | CASSLEAGFSQPQHF
TRBD1 | TRBJ1-2 | 13 | TRBV6-5 | CASSSGTVYGYTF
TRBD1 | TRBJ1-1 | 13 | TRBV6-1 | CASRTGIGTEAFF
- | TRBJ1-2 | 15 | TRBV28 | CASSLVVEANYGYTF
- | TRBJ2-1 | 17 | TRBV4-1 | CASSQDPGGHSYNEQFF
TRBD2 | TRBJ2-1 | 15 | TRBV6-6 | CASRPRGGSLNEQFF
- | TRBJ2-1 | 16 | TRBV29-1 | CSVKGFRDSSYNEQFF
- | TRBJ2-3 | 17 | TRBV18 | CASSPPAPGPSTDTQYF
- | TRBJ2-1 | 11 | TRBV18 | CASSPDREQFF
TRBD2 | TRBJ2-1 | 18 | TRBV7-2 | CASSLRGETSGRMDEQFF
TRBD1 | TRBJ2-7 | 14 | TRBV27 | CASSLEQGAVEQYF
TRBD1 | TRBJ2-7 | 15 | TRBV14 | CASSQIGQGNHEQYF
- | TRBJ1-2 | 14 | TRBV5-1 | CASSLEGDTYGYTF
TRBD2 | - | 14 | TRBV7-3 | CASSPGGSPYEQYF
- | TRBJ1-5 | 15 | TRBV2 | CASSWDIRSNQPQHF
- | TRBJ2-5 | 12 | TRBV2 | CASRTPAATQYF
- | TRBJ1-2 | 14 | TRBV6-5 | CASSYRHEWDGYTF
TRBD2 | TRBJ2-7 | 13 | TRBV19 | CASTPSGAYEQYF
TRBD2 | TRBJ2-1 | 19 | TRBV7-8 | CASSLPRTSGSNTRDEQFF
TRBD1 | TRBJ2-7 | 14 | TRBV5-6 | CASSFGTGPYEQYF
TRBD2 | TRBJ2-1 | 14 | TRBV30 | CAWTMGLARNEQFF
- | TRBJ2-2 | 12 | TRBV19 | CASSPQDGELFF
TRBD2 | TRBJ2-1 | 17 | TRBV11-2 | CASSSTSGRESDNEQFF
TRBD1 | TRBJ2-1 | 14 | TRBV6-5 | CASRTGGSENEQFF
TRBD2 | TRBJ2-1 | 16 | TRBV5-1 | CASSLGGLAGRNEQFF
- | TRBJ2-7 | 14 | TRBV5-1 | CASREGEQSGEQYF
- | TRBJ1-2 | 13 | TRBV19 | CASSIKSLGGYTF
TRBD2 | TRBJ2-1 | 18 | TRBV27 | CASSHPPTLAGDSGEQFF
TRBD2 | TRBJ2-7 | 14 | TRBV2 | CASSSSGSRYEQYF
- | TRBJ1-2 | 12 | TRBV4-3 | CASSQGGRGYTF
TRBD2 | TRBJ2-1 | 15 | TRBV2 | CASIPGTNLGNEQFF
TRBD1 | TRBJ2-2 | 14 | TRBV6-4 | CASSRDRATGELFF
- | TRBJ1-5 | 16 | TRBV28 | CASSLPAGNGNQPQHF
TRBD1 | TRBJ2-7 | 15 | TRBV6-5 | CARSRLGTGSAEQYF
TRBD1 | TRBJ2-6 | 17 | TRBV4-1 | CASSHQGAGAGANVLTF
- | TRBJ1-5 | 18 | TRBV28 | CASSFLWDSWQPNQPQHF